Sequencing of this TCR beta chain was carried out in a study of T cell responses to AZD1222 COVID-19 vaccine. In its sample, this clone was seen once. What it binds is unknown. Findings and caveats of the study: In a largely white British group with more females than males, clonal diversity was possibly underestimated. Only a handful of AZD1222 recipients, more than five in all, had baseline seropositivity. Researchers report vaccine-associated CD4 TCRs spanning spike, with dominance at 160-218 and 743-854.

The data were produced by immunoSEQ multiplex PCR, yet TCRdb's version contains in-frame clones alone and is incomplete. The sample lists under 150,000 clones, approximately 90% occurring once. The origin of this receptor is an adult who received the AZD1222 COVID-19 vaccine. Here the sequenced sample was peripheral blood, taken 28 days after the second AZD1222 dose.

The CDR3 sequence is CAWSGGSNQPQHF. CDR3 nucleotides: TGTGCCTGGAGTGGAGGCAGCAATCAGCCCCAGCATTTT. This rearrangement joins TRBV30 to TRBJ1-5, with D hard to call. Germline CDR1 GTSNPN, CDR2 SVGIG (reference sequence). Trimming left V 1 base short and J 1 base short, with 5 bases between. The length of the CDR3 is 13 residues.